A selection of T cell receptor beta chains follows, all from one sample in a study of T cell changes during pregnancy in multiple sclerosis. Produced via immunoSEQ multiplex PCR; TCRdb's table is partial and in-frame only. The profile shows about 42,000 clones, 84% of them singletons. This specimen consisted of CD4+ T cells from peripheral blood mononuclear cells, obtained before pregnancy. Every receptor here comes from a female donor with multiple sclerosis, enrolled in a pregnancy study. CDR3s include the opening cysteine and the closing phenylalanine or tryptophan. D genes are given only for firm matches. Some rows have no size entry. The others give once, few or many, or a class for an expanded clone.

v_call	d_call	j_call	clone_size	cdr3_nt	cdr3_aa
TRBV4-1	-	TRBJ1-1	few	TGCGCCAGCAGCCAAGAGGTAACAGTCACTGAAGCTTTCTTT	CASSQEVTVTEAFF
TRBV6-6	-	TRBJ1-1	-	TGTGCCAGCAGTTACTCAGGAGGAGAGACTGAAGCTTTCTTT	CASSYSGGETEAFF
TRBV6-4	TRBD1	TRBJ1-1	few	TGTGCCAGCAGGCGGGACAGCTTATTGAACACTGAAGCTTTCTTT	CASRRDSLLNTEAFF
TRBV6-5	TRBD1	TRBJ1-2	-	TGTGCCAGCAGTTACGCCGACAGGGCAGGTGGCTACACCTTC	CASSYADRAGGYTF
TRBV6-4	TRBD1	TRBJ2-3	-	TGTGCCAGCAGTGACTTAATGGGACAGCCCACAGATACGCAGTATTTT	CASSDLMGQPTDTQYF
TRBV7-9	TRBD2	TRBJ2-3	-	TGTGCCAGCAGCTTAGGATCGGGAGGGTCGCTAGGGGATACGCAGTATTTT	CASSLGSGGSLGDTQYF
TRBV5-1	TRBD1	TRBJ1-2	-	TGCGCCAGCAGCTCCGCCGGGACAGGGGACTATGGCTACACCTTC	CASSSAGTGDYGYTF
TRBV10-1	TRBD2	TRBJ2-1	once	TGCGCCAGCAGTGAGCCTTCTAGCGGCCTCACCAATGAGCAGTTCTTC	CASSEPSSGLTNEQFF
TRBV2	-	TRBJ1-2	-	TGTGCCAGCAGTGAAATGGGAGGGGCTAACTATGGCTACACCTTC	CASSEMGGANYGYTF
TRBV7-2	-	TRBJ1-4	-	TGTGCCAGCAGCTTTCAAAGGGGATTAAATGAAAAACTGTTTTTT	CASSFQRGLNEKLFF
TRBV12-5	TRBD1	TRBJ1-1	-	TGTGCTAGTGGCCCGGGACAGGGTTTGAACACTGAAGCTTTCTTT	CASGPGQGLNTEAFF
TRBV12-5	TRBD1	TRBJ2-5	-	TGTGCTAGTGGTTTGGGGGACAGATCTAACCAAGAGACCCAGTACTTC	CASGLGDRSNQETQYF